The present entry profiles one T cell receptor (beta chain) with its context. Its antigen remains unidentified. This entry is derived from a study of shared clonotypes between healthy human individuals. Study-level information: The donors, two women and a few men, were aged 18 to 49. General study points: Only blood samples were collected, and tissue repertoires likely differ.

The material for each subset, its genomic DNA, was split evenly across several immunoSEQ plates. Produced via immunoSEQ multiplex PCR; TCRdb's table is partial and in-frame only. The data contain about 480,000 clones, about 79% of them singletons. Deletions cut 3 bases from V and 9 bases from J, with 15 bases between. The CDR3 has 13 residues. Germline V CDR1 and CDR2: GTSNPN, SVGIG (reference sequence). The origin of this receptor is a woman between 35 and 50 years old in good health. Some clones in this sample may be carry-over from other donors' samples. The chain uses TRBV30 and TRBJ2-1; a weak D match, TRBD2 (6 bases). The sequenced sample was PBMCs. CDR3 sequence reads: CAWSGTSFSEQFF. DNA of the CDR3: TGTGCCTGGAGCGGTACTAGCTTCAGTGAGCAGTTCTTC.